The clone carrying this TCR beta chain was counted ten times or more. Every donor was a Caucasian adult from Nashville, Tennessee. Germline V CDR1 and CDR2: SGHRS, YFSETQ. V was shortened by 0 bases and J by 2 bases, with 3 bases between the two germline ends. CDR3 length: 13 amino acids. Profiling relied on immunoSEQ multiplex PCR, and the TCRdb table lists in-frame clones only, not all of them. The sample holds about 480,000 clones, over 60% seen once. This specimen comes from a study of shared clonotypes between healthy human individuals. Specimen: PBMCs. This rearrangement joins TRBV5-1 to TRBJ2-4, with D unresolved. This receptor was obtained from a woman aged 40 to 49 in good health. Some clones in this sample may be carry-over from other donors' samples. The CDR3 nucleotides read TGCGCCAGCAGCTTGGCACCCAAAAACATTCAGTACTTC. This translates into CASSLAPKNIQYF.